These 26 T cell receptor beta chains originate from one sample sequenced in a study of CD8+ T cells in alopecia areata (dated by TCRdb to the late 2010s). Preparation of the library involved the immunoSEQ multiplex PCR assay. To provide template for TCR sequencing, every sample had RNA extracted and reverse transcribed into cDNA. Here the immuneACCESS table is served through TCRdb, limited to in-frame sequences with V and J called. Missing clones are a known gap in these copies; in checked studies unresolved V genes cover under half, and the rest lacks a known reason. This sample holds some 190,000 clones; around 60% were observed only once. The ten largest account for 1.3% of the sample. The sample's treatment or condition label, decoded: oral pan-JAK inhibitor, 5-10 mg twice daily. Sample: CD4+ T cells sorted from blood, taken between weeks 49 and 50, from a patient treated with tofacitinib. These receptors were taken from a human donor with alopecia areata.

The genes are TRBV2 and TRBJ1-5, with 7 bases matching TRBD1. CDR1 SNHLY and CDR2 FYNNEI come from the germline V gene. J gave up 3 bases and V 6 bases, and 5 bases lay outside the gene matches. CDR3 length: 14 residues. DNA of the CDR3: TGTGCCAGCAGGCCGGGACAGTTCAATCAGCCCCAGCATTTT. This codes for CASRPGQFNQPQHF. Full variable domain (remainder filled in from reference TRBV2 and TRBJ1-5): EPEVTQTPSHQVTQMGQEVILRCVPISNHLYFYWYRQILGQKVEFLVSFYNNEISEKSEIFDDQFSVERPDGSNFTLKIRSTKLEDSAMYFCASRPGQFNQPQHFGDGTRLSIL.

This clone was seen only a few times. The chain couples TRBV29-1 to TRBJ1-6; D is unclear. V was pared by 4 bases and J by 0 bases, with 4 bases between. The CDR3 runs to 13 residues. The germline gives CDR1 SQVTM, CDR2 ANQGSEA. The CDR3 reads CSVGDSYNSPLHF. CDR3 coding DNA: TGCAGCGTTGGGGACTCCTATAATTCACCCCTCCACTTT.

A few counts support this clone. The V gene is TRBV29-1, the J gene TRBJ2-7, with a tentative D call TRBD2 (7 bases). This CDR3 comprises 12 residues. Deletions cut 6 bases from V and 5 bases from J, with 14 bases between. Germline V gene lookup returns CDR1 SQVTM and CDR2 ANQGSEA. The CDR3 spells CSVRGGLDEQYF. For the CDR3, the DNA is TGCAGCGTCAGGGGAGGGTTGGACGAGCAGTACTTC.

The chain couples TRBV5-6 to TRBJ2-3; tentative D call: TRBD1 (5 bases). CDR1 and CDR2 from the germline V gene are SGHDT and YYEEEE. The CDR3 contains 13 residues. Trimming removed 3 bases from V and 4 bases from J, with 9 bases in between. Here the CDR3 DNA reads TGTGCCAGCAGCTCCAAGGGGTCAGATACGCAGTATTTT. It is translated as CASSSKGSDTQYF.

The V and J genes are TRBV2 and TRBJ1-2; 7 positions match TRBD1. Germline V gene lookup returns CDR1 SNHLY and CDR2 FYNNEI. The CDR3 length is 12 residues. V dropped 10 bases and J dropped 3; count of bases not matched to a gene: 5. The CDR3 region is CATTTGHYGYTF. The CDR3 DNA reads as TGTGCCACCACGACAGGGCACTATGGCTACACCTTC.

This clone has only a few counts. V gene TRBV4-3 combines with J gene TRBJ1-6; D is ambiguous. The V gene's germline CDR1 is LGHNA and CDR2 YSLEER. The CDR3 is 12 residues long. V gave up 2 bases and J gave up 10 bases, with 6 bases separating them. The CDR3 nucleotides read TGCGCCAGCAGCCAACCAAGATCACCCCTCCACTTT. Its translation: CASSQPRSPLHF.

The gene calls are TRBV7-3 and TRBJ2-2; D remains ambiguous. This CDR3 region has 13 residues. The germline V gene encodes CDR1 SGHTA and CDR2 FQGTGA. Trimming shortened V by 4 bases and J by 4 bases, and 7 bases separated the two germline ends. As DNA, the CDR3 is TGTGCCAGCAGCTATAGTCCCACCGGGGAGCTGTTTTTT. It encodes CASSYSPTGELFF.

A note on this clone: This sample also contains other DNA sequences that code for the same CDR3. The chain has TRBV20-1 and TRBJ2-5, with D maybe TRBD1 (6 bases). Trimming shortened V by 6 bases and J by 5 bases, and 7 bases separated the two germline ends. This CDR3 has 10 amino acids. From germline, CDR1 is DFQATT and CDR2 SNEGSKA (reference sequence). The CDR3 DNA sequence: TGCAGTGCCGGACAGGAGACCCAGTACTTC. This translates into CSAGQETQYF.

This chain uses TRBV5-4 with TRBJ2-2, with no clear D. V lost 0 bases and J lost 1, with 13 bases in between. The CDR3 spans 17 residues. The germline V gene has CDR1 SGHNT and CDR2 YYREEE (reference sequence). The CDR3 nucleotides read TGTGCCAGCAGCTTGGACCCGCAGCCTATGAACACCGGGGAGCTGTTTTTT. As protein: CASSLDPQPMNTGELFF.

This clone was seen more than once but under ten times. The V call is TRBV27, the J call TRBJ2-3; either TRBD1 or TRBD2 may supply D (5 bases each). Germline V gene data show CDR1 as MNHEY and CDR2 as SMNVEV (reference sequence). Trimming stripped 6 bases from V and 7 bases from J, with 23 bases between. The CDR3 covers 16 residues. CDR3 in amino acids: CASSLKGTDWGNTQYF. The CDR3 DNA follows: TGTGCCAGCAGCCTAAAGGGAACCGACTGGGGGAATACGCAGTATTTT.

The gene calls are TRBV30 and TRBJ1-1; D perhaps matches TRBD1 (6 bases). The CDR3 has 12 amino acids. Germline CDR1 reads GTSNPN; CDR2 reads SVGIG (reference sequence). Trimming cost V 4 bases and J 11 bases, with 17 bases left between them. DNA for the CDR3: TGTGCCTGGAACGTTAGGGGGAGAGGGGCTTTCTTT. This encodes CAWNVRGRGAFF.

With respect to this clone: The same CDR3 arises from other DNA sequences in this sample as well. CDR3 coding DNA: TGCAGCGTTGGAGGAGCGAATCAGCCCCAGCATTTT. This encodes CSVGGANQPQHF. The rearrangement uses TRBV29-1 and TRBJ1-5; no reliable D call. V lost 4 bases to trimming and J lost 4 bases, with 8 bases between them. This CDR3 region has 12 residues. Germline V gives CDR1 SQVTM, CDR2 ANQGSEA.

J is TRBJ2-4 and V is TRBV20-1; D remains ambiguous. CDR1 is DFQATT and CDR2 is SNEGSKA in the germline V gene (reference sequence). The CDR3 spans 9 residues. Trimming removed 4 bases from V and 7 bases from J, with 2 bases in between. The CDR3 reads CSAINIQYF. The CDR3 nucleotides read TGCAGTGCTATCAACATTCAGTACTTC.

The chain carries TRBV7-2 and TRBJ2-7; 8 nucleotides match TRBD1. Germline CDR1 reads SGHTA; CDR2 reads FQGNSA. The V gene end was trimmed by 5 bases and the J gene end by 5 bases; junction bases not matched to a gene: 8. This CDR3 region has 14 residues. The CDR3 region is CASSGRQGKHEQYF. CDR3 nucleotide sequence: TGTGCCAGCAGCGGAAGACAGGGGAAACACGAGCAGTACTTC. The full variable domain, rest sourced from reference TRBV7-2 and TRBJ2-7, is GAGVSQSPSNKVTEKGKDVELRCDPISGHTALYWYRQSLGQGLEFLIYFQGNSAPDKSGLPSDRFSAERTGGSVSTLTIQRTQQEDSAVYLCASSGRQGKHEQYFGPGTRLTVT.

The V call is TRBV10-3, the J call TRBJ2-7; D is uncertain. V lost 2 bases and J lost 3, with 5 bases in between. The CDR3 is made up of 12 amino acids. Germline assignment: CDR1 ENHRY and CDR2 SYGVKD. DNA of the CDR3: TGTGCCATCAGTGAGGAGGTCTACGAGCAGTACTTC. Protein: CAISEEVYEQYF.

This clone was found once. The rearrangement links TRBV6-1 to TRBJ2-1, with TRBD1 matching 9 bases. The V gene end was trimmed by 4 bases and the J gene end by 8 bases; junction bases not matched to a gene: 9. There are 15 residues in the CDR3. Germline V CDR1 and CDR2: MNHNS, SASEGT. The CDR3 spells CASSGRTGGWDEQFF. The CDR3 DNA is TGTGCCAGCAGTGGTCGAACAGGGGGCTGGGATGAGCAGTTCTTC.

The V gene is TRBV18, the J gene TRBJ2-5, with no clear D. Trimming shortened V by 3 bases and J by 0 bases, and 11 bases separated the two germline ends. Germline V gene data show CDR1 as KGHSH and CDR2 as LQKENI. The CDR3 contains 15 residues. In DNA form, the CDR3 reads TGTGCCAGCTCACCGTCCGGACCGTACCAAGAGACCCAGTACTTC. Amino acid sequence: CASSPSGPYQETQYF.

V usage is TRBV5-6 and J usage is TRBJ1-5; TRBD1 matches at 11 bases. Germline loops: CDR1 SGHDT, CDR2 YYEEEE. With V trimmed by 0 bases and J by 7 bases, 3 bases remained unmatched. The CDR3 has 15 amino acids. CDR3 bases: TGTGCCAGCAGCTTGGGGACAGGGGGCTTACAGCCCCAGCATTTT. It specifies CASSLGTGGLQPQHF.

The CDR3 spells CASSPRDRRTYEQYF. Here the CDR3 DNA reads TGCGCCAGCAGTCCGAGGGACCGACGGACCTACGAGCAGTACTTC. This chain connects TRBV23-1 to TRBJ2-7, with D perhaps TRBD1 or TRBD2 (5 bases each). TRBV23-1 is labeled an ORF, and its function is uncertain. The CDR3 is made up of 15 amino acids. Deletions cut 4 bases from V and 2 bases from J, with 15 bases between.

This clone was counted a few times. The chain links TRBV7-2 to TRBJ2-1; D is uncertain. The germline V gene has CDR1 SGHTA and CDR2 FQGNSA. V was pared by 5 bases and J by 0 bases, with 11 bases between. This CDR3 comprises 15 residues. The CDR3 region is CASSPGPSSYNEQFF. CDR3 DNA sequence: TGTGCCAGCAGCCCTGGACCCAGCTCCTACAATGAGCAGTTCTTC.

Concerning this clone itself: At the DNA level, this CDR3 is encoded by other sequences in the same sample as well. J is TRBJ1-5 and V is TRBV29-1, with D hard to call. Trimming took off 4 bases at V and 0 bases at J, with 7 bases between the two ends. This CDR3 has 13 amino acids. Germline CDR1 is SQVTM and CDR2 is ANQGSEA. CDR3: CSVVENSNQPQHF. CDR3 DNA: TGCAGCGTTGTAGAGAATAGCAATCAGCCCCAGCATTTT.

This sequence joins TRBV7-7 and TRBJ2-2; possibly TRBD1 for D (6 bases). Germline loops: CDR1 SSHAT, CDR2 FNYEAQ (reference sequence). The CDR3 is 17 residues long. The ends were cut back, 6 bases at V and 2 bases at J, with 19 bases in the middle. CDR3 coding DNA: TGTGCCAGCAGACCTATTGCAGGGGATGGTAACACCGGGGAGCTGTTTTTT. This translates into CASRPIAGDGNTGELFF.

The CDR3 sequence is CASSSLPNTGELFF. The CDR3 bases are TGTGCCAGCAGCTCCTTACCTAACACCGGGGAGCTGTTTTTT. The V and J genes are TRBV11-1 and TRBJ2-2; D unclear. Germline V gene lookup returns CDR1 SGHAT and CDR2 FQDESV (reference sequence). Trimming pared 4 bases from V and 2 bases from J, leaving 8 bases between. The CDR3 loop spans 14 amino acids.

This clone appeared a few times. The rearrangement uses TRBV7-2 and TRBJ1-2; D call uncertain. This CDR3 region has 13 residues. The V and J ends lost 6 bases and 2 bases respectively, with 10 bases between them. CDR1 and CDR2 (germline): SGHTA, FQGNSA. The CDR3 nucleotides read TGTGCCAGCAGTCCAACAGAGAACTATGGCTACACCTTC. Translation gives CASSPTENYGYTF.

As regards this clone: This same CDR3 is encoded by further DNA sequences in the sample. The V gene is TRBV20-1, the J gene TRBJ1-1; D gene unclear. The V gene lost 6 bases and the J gene lost 2 bases, with 4 bases spanning the gap. The CDR3 extends over 10 amino acids. Germline V gene lookup returns CDR1 DFQATT and CDR2 SNEGSKA (reference sequence). CDR3 region: CSAGNTEAFF. The CDR3 DNA sequence: TGCAGTGCGGGCAACACTGAAGCTTTCTTT.

This clone has only one observation. This chain joins TRBV28 and TRBJ2-1; perhaps TRBD2 as D (6 bases). This CDR3 spans 13 amino acids. Germline loops: CDR1 MDHEN, CDR2 SYDVKM. The ends were cut back, 2 bases at V and 7 bases at J, with 9 bases in the middle. CDR3 DNA sequence: TGTGCCAGCAGTTTAACCAGCGGGAATGAGCAGTTCTTC. This translates into CASSLTSGNEQFF.